The rows below give T cell receptor beta chains drawn from one sample of a study of blood T cell repertoires in COVID-19. The method was immunoSEQ multiplex PCR; TCRdb's version includes in-frame clones alone and lacks a portion of them. The data show a few hundred thousand clones, around 90% seen once. Sequencing input: peripheral blood. The source of these receptors is a man between 35 and 55 years old with acute or convalescent COVID-19. CDR3s include the opening cysteine and the closing phenylalanine or tryptophan. Each record gives: clone size, D gene, J gene, V gene, CDR3 protein, CDR3 DNA. D genes are given only for firm matches. Some rows have no size entry. The others give once, few or many, or a class for an expanded clone.

>.|TRBD1|TRBJ2-7|TRBV11-2
CASSFRGRTYEQYF
TGTGCCAGCAGCTTCAGGGGGCGTACCTACGAGCAGTACTTC
>.|.|TRBJ1-2|TRBV27
CASSIHANYGYTF
TGTGCCAGCAGTATACACGCTAACTATGGCTACACCTTC
>few|TRBD1|TRBJ1-4|TRBV6-5
CASRGTATNEKLFF
TGTGCCAGCAGAGGGACAGCAACTAATGAAAAACTGTTTTTT
>.|TRBD1|TRBJ2-7|TRBV3-1/TRBV3-2
CASSPGQGYEQYF
TGTGCCAGCAGCCCAGGACAGGGGTACGAGCAGTACTTC
>.|.|TRBJ1-1|TRBV5-1
CASSLDGGAFF
TGCGCCAGCAGCTTGGACGGGGGGGCTTTCTTT
>.|.|TRBJ1-1|TRBV3-1/TRBV3-2
CASSQAQGKATEAFF
TGTGCCAGCAGCCAAGCACAGGGTAAGGCCACTGAAGCTTTCTTT
>.|TRBD1|TRBJ1-6|TRBV5-4
CASRTGQGGSPLHF
TGTGCCAGCAGGACGGGACAGGGTGGTTCACCCCTCCACTTT
>.|TRBD2|TRBJ2-3|TRBV28
CASSFLGLADDTDTQYF
TGTGCCAGCAGTTTCCTCGGACTAGCGGATGACACAGATACGCAGTATTTT
>.|TRBD1|TRBJ1-1|TRBV6-5
CASRYSSGQGRTEAFF
TGTGCCAGCAGGTACTCTTCGGGACAGGGGAGGACTGAAGCTTTCTTT
>.|.|TRBJ2-1|TRBV19
CASSKRPGRSYNEQFF
TGTGCCAGTAGTAAGAGGCCAGGGCGCTCCTACAATGAGCAGTTCTTC
>.|.|TRBJ1-5|TRBV30
CAWSLSNQPQHF
TGTGCCTGGAGTCTGAGCAATCAGCCCCAGCATTTT
>once|TRBD1|TRBJ2-1|TRBV5-1
CASSPGQVLMNEQFF
TGCGCCAGCAGCCCCGGACAGGTTTTGATGAATGAGCAGTTCTTC
>.|.|TRBJ1-2|TRBV4-3
CASSQVRGSGDTGFYGYTF
TGCGCCAGCAGCCAAGTCAGGGGTAGTGGGGACACCGGTTTCTATGGCTACACCTTC
>.|TRBD1|TRBJ1-1|TRBV28
CASLGTGGDTEAFF
TGTGCCAGCCTCGGGACAGGTGGGGACACTGAAGCTTTCTTT
>.|TRBD2|TRBJ2-7|TRBV7-9
CASSLGLAGGPEQYF
TGTGCCAGCAGCTTAGGACTAGCGGGGGGGCCAGAGCAGTACTTC
>.|TRBD2|TRBJ2-3|TRBV27
CASSPSGLAGGTQYF
TGTGCCAGCAGTCCCTCCGGACTAGCGGGCGGTACGCAGTATTTT
>.|.|TRBJ2-3|TRBV15
CATSSQDESSGGTDTQYF
TGTGCCACCAGCTCACAAGACGAGTCGTCCGGGGGCACAGATACGCAGTATTTT
>few|.|TRBJ2-1|TRBV7-3
CASSGAGQKENEQFF
TGTGCCAGCAGCGGTGCGGGACAGAAGGAAAATGAGCAGTTCTTC
>.|.|TRBJ1-4|TRBV7-9
CASSLGLQSTNEKLFF
TGTGCCAGCAGCTTAGGTCTACAGTCAACTAATGAAAAACTGTTTTTT
>once|.|TRBJ2-7|TRBV6-5
CASRDRTDHEQYF
TGTGCCAGCAGGGACCGGACAGACCACGAGCAGTACTTC
>.|TRBD1|TRBJ1-2|TRBV5-6
CASSLFYRGGYGYTF
TGTGCCAGCAGCTTGTTTTACAGGGGAGGCTATGGCTACACCTTC
>.|TRBD1|TRBJ1-2|TRBV11-2
CASSLQTGTQGMGGYTF
TGTGCCAGCAGCTTACAGACAGGGACACAAGGGATGGGTGGCTACACCTTC
>.|.|TRBJ1-6|TRBV11-3
CASSLEGDSPLHF
TGTGCCAGCAGCTTAGAAGGGGATTCACCCCTCCACTTT
>once|.|TRBJ2-1|TRBV4-3
CASSQDTNSYNEQFF
TGCGCCAGCAGCCAAGATACTAACTCCTACAATGAGCAGTTCTTC
>.|TRBD1|TRBJ2-7|TRBV7-7
CASSLTGGSEQYF
TGTGCTAGCAGCTTAACAGGGGGCAGCGAGCAGTACTTC
>.|.|TRBJ1-1|TRBV7-9
CASSFSRVTEAFF
TGTGCCAGCAGCTTCTCCAGGGTCACTGAAGCTTTCTTT
>.|TRBD1|TRBJ2-5|TRBV19
CASSITGQGFPETQYF
TGTGCCAGTAGCATAACGGGACAGGGGTTTCCAGAGACCCAGTACTTC
>.|.|TRBJ2-7|TRBV7-3
CASSSLQGYEQYF
TGTGCCAGCAGCTCGCTACAGGGATACGAGCAGTACTTC
>once|TRBD1|TRBJ2-4|TRBV5-4
CASSPERQGAKNIQYF
TGTGCCAGCAGCCCGGAGCGACAGGGGGCCAAAAACATTCAGTACTTC
>.|.|TRBJ1-2|TRBV1
CTSSPRDRGQHGYTF
TGCACCAGCAGCCCCCGGGACAGGGGGCAACATGGCTACACCTTC
>.|.|TRBJ1-1|TRBV6-2/TRBV6-3
CASTPGWGADTEAFF
TGTGCCAGCACCCCTGGATGGGGCGCCGACACTGAAGCTTTCTTT